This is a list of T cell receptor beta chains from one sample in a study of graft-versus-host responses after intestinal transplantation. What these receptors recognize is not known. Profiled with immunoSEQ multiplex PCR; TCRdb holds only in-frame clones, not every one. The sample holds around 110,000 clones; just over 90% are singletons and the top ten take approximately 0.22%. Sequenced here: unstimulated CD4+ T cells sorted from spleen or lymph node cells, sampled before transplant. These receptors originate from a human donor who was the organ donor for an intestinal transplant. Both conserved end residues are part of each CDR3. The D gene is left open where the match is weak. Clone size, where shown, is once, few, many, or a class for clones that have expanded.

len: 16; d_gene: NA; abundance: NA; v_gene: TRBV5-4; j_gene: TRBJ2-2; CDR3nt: TGTGCCAGCAGCCCCGGACTACATACGAACACCGGGGAGCTGTTTTTT; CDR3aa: CASSPGLHTNTGELFF
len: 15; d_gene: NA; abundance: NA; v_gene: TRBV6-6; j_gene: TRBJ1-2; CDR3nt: TGTGCCAGCAGTAATCCTCAGGGACCTAACTATGGCTACACCTTC; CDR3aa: CASSNPQGPNYGYTF
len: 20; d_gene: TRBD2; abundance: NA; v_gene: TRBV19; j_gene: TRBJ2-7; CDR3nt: TGTGCCAGTACTCGGACAGGGCCATTAGGACTAGCGGGAGGCCCCTACGAGCAGTACTTC; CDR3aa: CASTRTGPLGLAGGPYEQYF
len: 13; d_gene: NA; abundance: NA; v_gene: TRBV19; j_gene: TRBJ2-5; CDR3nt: TGTGCCAGTAGTTTCCGAGACAAAGAGACCCAGTACTTC; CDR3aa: CASSFRDKETQYF
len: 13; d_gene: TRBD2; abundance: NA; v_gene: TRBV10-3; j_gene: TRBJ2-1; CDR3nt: TGTGCCATCAGTCCGGGACTAGCGGGTGAGCAGTTCTTC; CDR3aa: CAISPGLAGEQFF
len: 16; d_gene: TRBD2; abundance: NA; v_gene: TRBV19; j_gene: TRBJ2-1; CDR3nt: TGTGCCAGTAGGTTTAGCGGGAAAGGCCCCTACAATGAGCAGTTCTTC; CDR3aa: CASRFSGKGPYNEQFF
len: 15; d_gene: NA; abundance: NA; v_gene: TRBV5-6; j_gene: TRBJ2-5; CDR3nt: TGTGCCAGCAGCTTGTTGGCCAGCTTTGGGGAGACCCAGTACTTC; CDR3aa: CASSLLASFGETQYF
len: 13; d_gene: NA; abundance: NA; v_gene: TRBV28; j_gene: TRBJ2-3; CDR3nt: TGTGCCAGCAGTCCCCCAAGCACAGATACGCAGTATTTT; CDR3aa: CASSPPSTDTQYF
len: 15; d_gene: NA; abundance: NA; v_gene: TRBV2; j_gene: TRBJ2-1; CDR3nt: TGTGCCAGCAGTGCTGGGACGAACTCCTACAATGAGCAGTTCTTC; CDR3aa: CASSAGTNSYNEQFF
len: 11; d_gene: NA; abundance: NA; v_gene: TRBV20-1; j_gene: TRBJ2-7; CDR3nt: TGCAGTGCTAGAGCTCTCGTCGAGCAGTACTTC; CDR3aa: CSARALVEQYF
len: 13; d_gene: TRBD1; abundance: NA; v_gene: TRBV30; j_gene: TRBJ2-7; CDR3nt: TGTGCCTGGAGCCGGACAGGGGGTTACGAGCAGTACTTC; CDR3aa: CAWSRTGGYEQYF
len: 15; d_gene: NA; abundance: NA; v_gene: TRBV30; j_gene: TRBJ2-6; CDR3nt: TGTGCCTGGGATACAGGGAACCCTGGGGCCAACGTCCTGACTTTC; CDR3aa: CAWDTGNPGANVLTF
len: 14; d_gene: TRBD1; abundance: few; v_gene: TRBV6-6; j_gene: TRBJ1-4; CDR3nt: TGTGCCAGCAGTTACTCGGGACAGAGCGAAAAACTGTTTTTT; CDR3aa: CASSYSGQSEKLFF
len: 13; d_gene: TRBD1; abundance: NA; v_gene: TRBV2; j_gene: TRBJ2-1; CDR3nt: TGTGCCAGCCACAGGGGATGGAGGAATGAGCAGTTCTTC; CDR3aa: CASHRGWRNEQFF
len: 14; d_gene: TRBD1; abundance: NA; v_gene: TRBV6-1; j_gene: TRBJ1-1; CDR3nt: TGTGCCAGCAGCCCACTGCGGCAGGGGGCTGAAGCTTTCTTT; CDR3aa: CASSPLRQGAEAFF
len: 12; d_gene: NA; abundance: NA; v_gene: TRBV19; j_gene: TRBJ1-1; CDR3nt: TGTGCCAGTAGTCGAGTTGGGACTGAAGCTTTCTTT; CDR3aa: CASSRVGTEAFF